The clone carrying this T cell receptor (beta chain) came up many times. The CDR3 sequence is 15 residues long. From germline, CDR1 is SGHRS and CDR2 YFSETQ. J was trimmed by 1 base and V by 3 bases; bases with no gene match: 7. The sample belongs to a study of T-cell reconstitution after alpha-beta-depleted transplantation in children. The TCRbeta library incorporated unique molecular identifiers. Each CDR3 protein is one row after TCRdb ran MiXCR on the PCR reads. The sample lists about 300,000 distinct CDR3 sequences; about a tenth were seen once. The clonotype comes from a boy under two years old with acute myeloid leukemia, due to receive a stem cell transplant. Sequenced here: PBMCs, sampled before TCRalphabeta/CD19-depleted stem cell transplant. V usage is TRBV5-1 and J usage is TRBJ2-7, with 7 nucleotides matching TRBD1. The CDR3 spells CASSSRGRESYEQYF. DNA for the CDR3: TGCGCCAGCAGCTCGAGGGGGCGCGAATCCTACGAGCAGTACTTC.